Listed here are 27 T cell receptor beta chains from one sample, sequenced in a study of blood T cell repertoires in COVID-19. The method was immunoSEQ multiplex PCR; TCRdb's version includes in-frame clones alone and lacks a portion of them. The profile covers roughly 250,000 clones, with over 80% appearing a single time and 1.9% taken by the ten largest. Sequenced input: PBMCs or T cells enriched from blood (not recorded which). Source of these receptors: a young woman who had recovered from COVID-19.

This chain connects TRBV11-3 to TRBJ2-4; D not resolved. CDR1 is SGHNT and CDR2 is YENEEA in the germline V gene. Trimming removed 2 bases at V and 12 bases at J, with 11 bases between. The CDR3 has 12 amino acids. CDR3 nucleotide sequence: TGTGCCAGCAGCTTAAGCCTAAAATATCAGTACTTC. This sequence encodes CASSLSLKYQYF.

This chain links TRBV11-1 with TRBJ1-2; D possibly corresponds to TRBD1 (6 bases). Trimming left V 4 bases short and J 7 bases short, with 22 bases between. This CDR3 is built from 16 residues. Germline values: CDR1 SGHAT, CDR2 FQDESV (reference sequence). This CDR3 is CASSSISTNRVGGYTF. In nucleotides, the CDR3 is TGTGCCAGCAGCTCGATTAGTACAAACAGGGTCGGTGGCTACACCTTC. Based on the CDR3 plus reference TRBV11-1 and TRBJ1-2, the full variable domain is EAEVAQSPRYKITEKSQAVAFWCDPISGHATLYWYRQILGQGPELLVQFQDESVVDDSQLPKDRFSAERLKGVDSTLKIQPAELGDSAMYLCASSSISTNRVGGYTFGSGTRLTVV.

V usage is TRBV19 and J usage is TRBJ1-2, with no clear D. The CDR3 has 15 amino acids. Germline CDR1 is LNHDA and CDR2 is SQIVND (reference sequence). With 6 bases removed from V and 5 bases from J, the gap between germline ends came to 19 bases. The CDR3 DNA follows: TGTGCCAGTAGGCAAAGGCGGCCCCTACCTTATGGCTACACCTTC. Its protein is CASRQRRPLPYGYTF.

The chain is built from TRBV7-6 and TRBJ1-4; a possible D gene is TRBD1 (5 bases). Trimming removed 2 bases at V and 1 base at J, with 8 bases between. The CDR3 covers 15 residues. From germline, CDR1 is SGHVS and CDR2 FNYEAQ. CDR3 amino acids: CASSLRQGTNEKLFF. The DNA of the CDR3 is TGTGCCAGCAGCTTACGTCAGGGAACTAATGAAAAACTGTTTTTT.

The chain couples TRBV7-9 to TRBJ1-1; maybe TRBD1 (5 bases). V lost 4 bases and J lost 4, with 13 bases in between. The CDR3 contains 14 residues. Germline CDR1 is SEHNR and CDR2 is FQNEAQ (reference sequence). The CDR3 spells CASSSSGGGTEAFF. The CDR3 nucleotides are TGTGCCAGCAGCTCCTCGGGGGGAGGCACTGAAGCTTTCTTT.

CDR3 sequence (DNA): TGTGCCAGCAGCCAAGAGCGACTGGGCACAGATACGCAGTATTTT. It specifies CASSQERLGTDTQYF. The chain employs TRBV4-2 and TRBJ2-3; no reliable D call. Germline CDR1 and CDR2: LGHNA and YNFKEQ. This CDR3 contains 15 residues. Trimming left V 0 bases short and J 1 base short, with 8 bases between.

The J gene is TRBJ1-1, the V gene TRBV28, with a possible D match to TRBD1 (6 bases). Trimming stripped 5 bases from V and 7 bases from J, with 14 bases between. The germline CDR1 and CDR2 sequences are MDHEN and SYDVKM. This CDR3 is built from 13 residues. The CDR3 region is CASSLGQRVEAFF. DNA of the CDR3: TGTGCCAGCAGTCTAGGACAGAGGGTTGAAGCTTTCTTT.

The chain couples TRBV5-1 to TRBJ2-1; no clear D. The V end lost 4 bases, the J end lost 4 bases, and 3 bases lay between the germline ends. This CDR3 contains 11 residues. Per germline, CDR1 SGHRS and CDR2 YFSETQ. The CDR3 loop is CASSAYNEQFF. CDR3 sequence (DNA): TGCGCCAGCAGCGCGTACAATGAGCAGTTCTTC.

The CDR3 is CASSRPTGTRGYEQYF. In nucleotides, the CDR3 is TGCGCCAGCAGTCGTCCAACCGGGACAAGGGGCTACGAGCAGTACTTC. The chain carries TRBV5-1 and TRBJ2-7; D perhaps matches TRBD1 (6 bases). Trimming shortened V by 5 bases and J by 3 bases, and 21 bases separated the two germline ends. CDR3 length equals 16 residues. The germline V gene encodes CDR1 SGHRS and CDR2 YFSETQ. Variable domain in full (rest from reference TRBV5-1 and TRBJ2-7): KAGVTQTPRYLIKTRGQQVTLSCSPISGHRSVSWYQQTPGQGLQFLFEYFSETQRNKGNFPGRFSGRQFSNSRSEMNVSTLELGDSALYLCASSRPTGTRGYEQYFGPGTRLTVT.

The chain couples TRBV7-9 to TRBJ2-7, with D perhaps matching TRBD1 (6 bases). Germline V gene sequence: CDR1 SEHNR, CDR2 FQNEAQ (reference sequence). The CDR3 is 15 amino acids. The ends were cut back, 5 bases at V and 5 bases at J, with 19 bases in the middle. In DNA, the CDR3 is TGTGCCAGCAGCAATGCCGATAGGGGGATCGACGAGCAGTACTTC. Translating it yields CASSNADRGIDEQYF.

CDR3: CASSFGVLNTEAFF. The CDR3 nucleotides are TGTGCCAGCAGCTTTGGAGTTTTGAACACTGAAGCTTTCTTT. The V and J genes are TRBV11-2 and TRBJ1-1; D gene uncertain. CDR1 SGHAT and CDR2 FQNNGV come from the germline V gene. The CDR3 is made up of 14 amino acids. V lost 3 bases and J lost 0, with 8 bases in between.

The chain employs TRBV5-1 and TRBJ1-4; D remains ambiguous. Germline V gene lookup returns CDR1 SGHRS and CDR2 YFSETQ. The germline V and J ends were trimmed by 1 base and 3 bases, with 13 bases remaining between them. The CDR3 runs to 16 residues. The CDR3 spells CASSLPAGIPNEKLFF. CDR3 bases: TGCGCCAGCAGCTTGCCCGCGGGCATTCCTAATGAAAAACTGTTTTTT.

V usage is TRBV7-2 and J usage is TRBJ1-2; TRBD1 matches 9 bases. V was clipped by 5 bases and J by 6 bases; unmatched bases: 4. Per the germline V gene, CDR1 is SGHTA and CDR2 is FQGNSA. CDR3 size: 13 residues. The CDR3: CASSRDRVNGYTF. The DNA for the CDR3 is TGTGCCAGCAGCCGGGACAGGGTGAATGGCTACACCTTC.

The CDR3 nucleotides read TGTGCCAGCAGTAGTCAGGGCTTGGGTGAAGCTTTCTTT. This translates into CASSSQGLGEAFF. This chain joins TRBV2 and TRBJ1-1; perhaps TRBD1 as D (5 bases). Trimming pared 5 bases from V and 7 bases from J, leaving 14 bases between. This CDR3 spans 13 amino acids. Looked up from germline, CDR1 is SNHLY and CDR2 is FYNNEI.

The genes are TRBV11-2 and TRBJ2-1; the match to TRBD2 covers 10 bases. The CDR3 length is 17 residues. Trimming cost V 2 bases and J 3 bases; bases outside gene matches: 7. Germline CDR1 SGHAT, CDR2 FQNNGV. The CDR3 DNA reads as TGTGCCAGCAGCTTATGGTCTAGCGGGAGAGTCTACAATGAGCAGTTCTTC. Protein sequence: CASSLWSSGRVYNEQFF.

The V gene is TRBV9, the J gene TRBJ1-2; D gene ambiguous. Germline V CDR1 and CDR2: SGDLS, YYNGEE. The length of the CDR3 is 15 residues. V shed 0 bases and J shed 0 bases, with 9 bases lying between them. CDR3 bases: TGTGCCAGCAGCGTAGCCCCAGATGCTAACTATGGCTACACCTTC. It specifies CASSVAPDANYGYTF.

This chain links TRBV15 with TRBJ1-1; D possibly corresponds to TRBD1 (5 bases). The CDR3 contains 14 residues. Trimming removed 1 base from V and 2 bases from J, with 8 bases in between. CDR1 and CDR2 from the germline V gene are LNHNV and YYDKDF (reference sequence). The CDR3 nucleotides read TGTGCCACCAGCAGAGGACAGTTTAACACTGAAGCTTTCTTT. Translated: CATSRGQFNTEAFF.

Note on this clone: In the same sample, other DNA sequences code for this CDR3. For the CDR3, the DNA is TGTGCCAGCAGTCTTGGACAGGGGAACACTGAAGCTTTCTTT. It translates to CASSLGQGNTEAFF. The chain couples TRBV28 to TRBJ1-1; 8 nucleotides match TRBD1. The CDR3 consists of 14 residues. Per germline, CDR1 MDHEN and CDR2 SYDVKM. Losses at the gene ends were 5 bases for V and 1 base for J; bases not matched to a gene: 3.

This chain connects TRBV27 to TRBJ1-6, with 8 bases fitting TRBD1. This CDR3 contains 17 residues. V trimming: 6 bases; J trimming: 4 bases; junction bases outside the gene matches: 11. Per the germline V gene, CDR1 is MNHEY and CDR2 is SMNVEV (reference sequence). CDR3 protein: CASSPGQGRGYNSPLHF. The CDR3, as DNA: TGTGCCAGCAGCCCAGGACAGGGAAGGGGGTATAATTCACCCCTCCACTTT.

This chain links TRBV7-8 with TRBJ2-2; 7 nucleotides align to TRBD1. CDR1 and CDR2 (germline): SGHVS, FQNEAQ. Unmatched junction bases numbered 5, after V lost 7 bases and J lost 3 bases. The CDR3 runs to 14 residues. CDR3 DNA: TGTGCCAGCACCCGGACAGGCTACACCGGGGAGCTGTTTTTT. It codes for CASTRTGYTGELFF.

This sequence joins TRBV4-1 and TRBJ1-1; 12 nucleotides agree with TRBD1. CDR1 and CDR2 from the germline V gene are MGHRA and YSYEKL. This CDR3 has 16 residues. Germline trimming cut 1 base from V and 5 bases from J; bases unmatched to any gene: 5. CDR3 DNA sequence: TGCGCCAGCAGCCAAGTGGGACAGGGGGCCGGGACTGAAGCTTTCTTT. Protein: CASSQVGQGAGTEAFF.

The V and J genes are TRBV11-2 and TRBJ1-2; 8 bases are a match to TRBD1. V lost 6 bases, J lost 7 bases, and 13 bases stayed unmatched. This CDR3 spans 15 amino acids. Germline V gene sequence: CDR1 SGHAT, CDR2 FQNNGV. CDR3 residues: CASRSLTGVLRGYTF. CDR3 coding DNA: TGTGCCAGCAGATCCTTGACAGGGGTCCTCCGTGGCTACACCTTC.

This chain joins TRBV16 and TRBJ1-2; D possibly corresponds to TRBD1 (6 bases). The V gene lost 3 bases and the J gene lost 5 bases, with 19 bases spanning the gap. CDR3 length: 16 amino acids. In germline, CDR1 is KGHSY, CDR2 FQNENV. CDR3 region: CASSHFREEGGYGYTF. The CDR3 DNA is TGTGCCAGCAGCCATTTTCGGGAGGAAGGGGGATATGGCTACACCTTC.

The genes are TRBV5-5 and TRBJ1-1, with a weak D call TRBD1 (6 bases). The CDR3 consists of 12 residues. The germline V gene has CDR1 SGHKS and CDR2 YYEKEE (reference sequence). The ends were cut back, 4 bases at V and 11 bases at J, with 15 bases in the middle. The CDR3 nucleotides read TGTGCCAGCAGCCCTGGACAGCCTCGGGCTTTCTTT. Amino acid sequence: CASSPGQPRAFF.

The rearrangement uses TRBV7-9 and TRBJ2-2, with TRBD1 matching over 8 bases. The V and J ends lost 4 bases and 4 bases, in that order; junction bases with no gene match: 8. The CDR3 spans 16 residues. Germline V gives CDR1 SEHNR, CDR2 FQNEAQ (reference sequence). This CDR3 reads CASSSRGQGATGELFF. The CDR3 coding sequence is TGTGCCAGCAGCTCCAGGGGGCAGGGGGCCACCGGGGAGCTGTTTTTT.

The chain uses TRBV9 and TRBJ2-2; D not resolved. Trimming took off 1 base at V and 4 bases at J, with 5 bases between the two ends. Per the germline V gene, CDR1 is SGDLS and CDR2 is YYNGEE. The CDR3 is 13 amino acids. The CDR3 sequence: CASSVYSTGELFF. The CDR3, as DNA: TGTGCCAGCAGCGTATACTCCACCGGGGAGCTGTTTTTT.

The chain employs TRBV4-2 and TRBJ1-1; 7 bases map to TRBD1. Germline trimming cut 0 bases from V and 5 bases from J; bases unmatched to any gene: 18. CDR1 is LGHNA and CDR2 is YNFKEQ in the germline V gene. The CDR3 spans 19 residues. CDR3: CASSQDWSGQILEFTEAFF. The CDR3 DNA reads as TGTGCCAGCAGCCAAGATTGGTCGGGACAGATACTCGAATTTACTGAAGCTTTCTTT.